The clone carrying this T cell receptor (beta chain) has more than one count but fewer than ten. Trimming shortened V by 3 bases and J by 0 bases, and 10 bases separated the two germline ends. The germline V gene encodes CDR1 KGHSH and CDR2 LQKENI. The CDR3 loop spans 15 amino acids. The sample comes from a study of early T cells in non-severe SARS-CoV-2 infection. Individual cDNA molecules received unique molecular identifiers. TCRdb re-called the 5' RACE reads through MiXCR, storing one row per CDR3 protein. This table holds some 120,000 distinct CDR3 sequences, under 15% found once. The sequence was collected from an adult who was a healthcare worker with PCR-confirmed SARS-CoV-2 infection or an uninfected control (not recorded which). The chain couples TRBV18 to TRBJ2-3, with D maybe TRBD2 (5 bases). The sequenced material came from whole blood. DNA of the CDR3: TGTGCCAGCTCACCGGGAAGGACTAGCACAGATACGCAGTATTTT. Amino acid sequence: CASSPGRTSTDTQYF.